These 25 T cell receptor beta chains came from one sample sequenced in a study of shared clonotypes between healthy human individuals. Here immunoSEQ multiplex PCR was the method, and the copy in TCRdb shows in-frame clones only, minus some. Among approximately 2.3 million clones listed, more than 80% were seen once. The material sequenced was naive CD4+ T cells from PBMCs. The subset was: CD45RA+ positively selected. The origin of the receptors is a man between 18 and 29 years old in good health. Some clones in this sample may be carry-over from other donors' samples.

CDR3 sequence (DNA): TGTGCCAGCAGCTCTTTCTTGCAGGCCCATGAGCAGTTCTTC. It encodes CASSSFLQAHEQFF. J is TRBJ2-1 and V is TRBV14; D is ambiguous. With 5 bases removed from V and 8 bases from J, the gap between germline ends came to 16 bases. This CDR3 comprises 14 residues. Germline CDR1 SGHDN, CDR2 FVKESK.

This clone was observed a handful of times. The chain links TRBV6-6 to TRBJ1-1; D perhaps matches TRBD1 (6 bases). Germline V gene sequence: CDR1 MNHNY, CDR2 SVGAGI (reference sequence). The CDR3 is 14 amino acids. Trimming removed 6 bases at V and 2 bases at J, with 13 bases between. Written as DNA, the CDR3 is TGTGCCAGCAGCCGACAGGATGTAAACACTGAAGCTTTCTTT. Protein sequence: CASSRQDVNTEAFF.

The rearrangement joins TRBV28 to TRBJ1-3; D not resolved. V lost 9 bases, J lost 0 bases, and 12 bases lay in between. There are 14 residues in the CDR3. The germline CDR1 and CDR2 sequences are MDHEN and SYDVKM. The CDR3 DNA is TGTGCCAGTCATACAGTAGTCTCTGGAAACACCATATATTTT. This translates into CASHTVVSGNTIYF. The full variable domain, with the rest looked up from reference TRBV28 and TRBJ1-3, is DVKVTQSSRYLVKRTGEKVFLECVQDMDHENMFWYRQDPGLGLRLIYFSYDVKMKEKGDIPEGYSVSREKKERFSLILESASTNQTSMYLCASHTVVSGNTIYFGEGSWLTVV.

The chain is built from TRBV5-6 and TRBJ1-1, with D perhaps matching TRBD1 (6 bases). This CDR3 is built from 16 residues. Germline V gene data show CDR1 as SGHDT and CDR2 as YYEEEE. Between the trimmed V and J ends, which lost 1 base and 0 bases, there was a span of 13 bases. CDR3 protein: CASSLWAGDLNTEAFF. Written as DNA, the CDR3 is TGTGCCAGCAGCTTGTGGGCAGGGGATTTGAACACTGAAGCTTTCTTT.

The chain joins TRBV11-1 to TRBJ2-3; D perhaps matches TRBD1 (6 bases). The CDR3 extends over 16 amino acids. The V and J ends lost 1 base and 0 bases respectively, with 11 bases between them. Germline V gene data show CDR1 as SGHAT and CDR2 as FQDESV (reference sequence). The chain's CDR3 is CASSLGGPASTDTQYF. The CDR3 DNA sequence: TGTGCCAGCAGCTTAGGGGGGCCAGCTAGCACAGATACGCAGTATTTT.

The chain joins TRBV2 to TRBJ1-4; D is unresolved. This CDR3 is built from 10 residues. Trimming took 5 bases from V and 10 from J, leaving 5 bases between them. The germline V gene encodes CDR1 SNHLY and CDR2 FYNNEI. The CDR3 is CASSQTKLFF. The CDR3 DNA reads as TGTGCCAGCAGTCAGACAAAACTGTTTTTT.

The rearrangement joins TRBV27 to TRBJ1-1; 8 nucleotides match TRBD1. The CDR3 covers 13 residues. Germline CDR1 and CDR2: MNHEY and SMNVEV (reference sequence). Trimming cost V 8 bases and J 3 bases; bases outside gene matches: 5. CDR3 sequence reads: CASRRQGYTEAFF. The CDR3, as DNA: TGTGCCAGCCGGAGACAGGGGTACACTGAAGCTTTCTTT.

The V call is TRBV18, the J call TRBJ2-1, with 10 bases identical to TRBD2. There are 15 residues in the CDR3. Germline V CDR1 and CDR2: KGHSH, LQKENI. V shed 4 bases and J 2 bases; nucleotides not matched to a gene: 2. Here the CDR3 reads CASSLAGGTYNEQFF. Here the CDR3 DNA reads TGTGCCAGCTCACTAGCGGGAGGAACCTACAATGAGCAGTTCTTC.

The genes are TRBV7-2 and TRBJ1-1; TRBD1 might be the D (5 bases). The germline V gene encodes CDR1 SGHTA and CDR2 FQGNSA. Between the trimmed V and J ends, which lost 1 base and 0 bases, there was a span of 12 bases. The CDR3 is 16 amino acids. The CDR3 coding sequence is TGTGCCAGCAGCTTAGGCTGGGGCCGCATGAACACTGAAGCTTTCTTT. The encoded protein is CASSLGWGRMNTEAFF. Looking up the rest from reference TRBV7-2 and TRBJ1-1 gives the full variable domain: GAGVSQSPSNKVTEKGKDVELRCDPISGHTALYWYRQSLGQGLEFLIYFQGNSAPDKSGLPSDRFSAERTGGSVSTLTIQRTQQEDSAVYLCASSLGWGRMNTEAFFGQGTRLTVV.

The chain couples TRBV7-9 to TRBJ2-7; 10 nucleotides align to TRBD2. Trimming at V came to 5 bases and at J to 0 bases, leaving 13 bases not matched to a gene. The CDR3 totals 18 residues. CDR1 and CDR2 from the germline V gene are SEHNR and FQNEAQ (reference sequence). CDR3 nucleotide sequence: TGTGCCAGCAGCCCACTTACCGGGACTAGCGAGACCTCCTACGAGCAGTACTTC. It translates to CASSPLTGTSETSYEQYF.

This chain links TRBV19 with TRBJ1-2; tentative D call: TRBD1 (5 bases). This CDR3 comprises 13 residues. V was shortened by 4 bases and J by 6 bases, with 12 bases between the two germline ends. Germline loops: CDR1 LNHDA, CDR2 SQIVND (reference sequence). CDR3: CASSRGVVDGYTF. The DNA for the CDR3 is TGTGCCAGTAGTAGGGGGGTTGTGGATGGCTACACCTTC.

The chain couples TRBV5-6 to TRBJ1-3; no firm D call. V lost 4 bases, J lost 2 bases, and 10 bases lay in between. Per germline, CDR1 SGHDT and CDR2 YYEEEE. The CDR3 sequence is 14 residues long. The CDR3 region is CASSRNTAGNTIYF. The CDR3 nucleotides are TGTGCCAGCAGCCGTAACACCGCTGGAAACACCATATATTTT.

A word on this clone: Different DNA sequences within this sample yield the same CDR3. The chain joins TRBV2 to TRBJ2-3; the D gene is possibly TRBD2 (6 bases). This CDR3 comprises 14 residues. From germline, CDR1 is SNHLY and CDR2 FYNNEI. Trimming took 5 bases from V and 0 from J, leaving 9 bases between them. As DNA, the CDR3 is TGTGCCAGCAGTTCAGGGACTAGCACAGATACGCAGTATTTT. The encoded protein is CASSSGTSTDTQYF.

This clone occurred once. The chain links TRBV5-6 to TRBJ2-7, with D perhaps matching TRBD2 (6 bases). V was cut by 3 bases and J by 5 bases, with 18 bases left in between. Germline V gives CDR1 SGHDT, CDR2 YYEEEE. The CDR3 runs to 15 residues. CDR3 loop: CASSSGAGSRDEQYF. CDR3 coding DNA: TGTGCCAGCAGCTCCGGAGCGGGTTCTAGGGACGAGCAGTACTTC.

CDR3 in DNA: TGCGCCAGCAGCTTAACGGATCCGGGAGAGTCCGGGGAGCTGTTTTTT. Amino acid sequence: CASSLTDPGESGELFF. The chain couples TRBV5-1 to TRBJ2-2, with D perhaps TRBD2 (6 bases). Trimming removed 2 bases at V and 6 bases at J, with 17 bases between. The CDR3 is 16 amino acids. CDR1 is SGHRS and CDR2 is YFSETQ in the germline V gene.

This chain connects TRBV19 to TRBJ2-1; TRBD2 aligns across 11 bases. The CDR3 has 14 residues. Germline CDR1 LNHDA, CDR2 SQIVND (reference sequence). V shed 9 bases and J 8 bases; nucleotides not matched to a gene: 9. The CDR3 sequence: CASGLAGGFYEQFF. In DNA form, the CDR3 reads TGTGCCAGCGGGCTAGCGGGAGGCTTCTATGAGCAGTTCTTC.

The rearrangement links TRBV28 to TRBJ1-6; 8 bases are a match to TRBD1. CDR1 and CDR2 from the germline V gene are MDHEN and SYDVKM. V shed 2 bases, J shed 10 bases, and the junction held 7 bases outside the gene matches. The CDR3 covers 15 residues. Here the CDR3 reads CASSLEGRGPSPLHF. The CDR3 bases are TGTGCCAGCAGTTTAGAGGGCAGGGGGCCCTCACCCCTCCACTTT.

The chain employs TRBV7-9 and TRBJ1-1, with D unclear. This CDR3 region has 14 residues. The V gene's germline CDR1 is SEHNR and CDR2 FQNEAQ (reference sequence). Trimming removed 2 bases from V and 5 bases from J, with 12 bases in between. The CDR3 spells CASSLHVESTEAFF. As DNA, the CDR3 is TGTGCCAGCAGCTTACACGTCGAATCGACTGAAGCTTTCTTT.

The CDR3 protein is CASSTSGRNEQFF. The CDR3 DNA sequence: TGTGCCAGCAGTACTAGCGGGAGGAATGAGCAGTTCTTC. The chain has TRBV7-9 and TRBJ2-1; 12 nucleotides match TRBD2. The CDR3 is 13 residues long. Per the germline V gene, CDR1 is SEHNR and CDR2 is FQNEAQ (reference sequence). J was trimmed by 7 bases and V by 6 bases; bases with no gene match: 1.

The chain couples TRBV5-1 to TRBJ2-1; 16 nucleotides agree with TRBD2. The CDR3 sequence is 17 residues long. Germline V lookup: CDR1 SGHRS, CDR2 YFSETQ. J was trimmed by 7 bases and V by 4 bases; bases with no gene match: 8. CDR3 sequence: CASSPGLAGGPINEQFF. The CDR3 DNA reads as TGCGCCAGCAGCCCGGGACTAGCGGGAGGGCCAATTAATGAGCAGTTCTTC.

About this clone itself: Within the sample, other DNA sequences also encode this same CDR3. V gene TRBV28 combines with J gene TRBJ2-7; 10 bases align to TRBD2. V lost 2 bases and J lost 3; bases outside the gene matches: 1. Germline V CDR1 and CDR2: MDHEN, SYDVKM. The CDR3 is made up of 14 amino acids. CDR3 region: CASSLGLAVYEQYF. Written as DNA, the CDR3 is TGTGCCAGCAGTTTAGGACTAGCGGTCTACGAGCAGTACTTC.

The chain uses TRBV7-9 and TRBJ2-7; D possibly corresponds to TRBD2 (7 bases). The germline gives CDR1 SEHNR, CDR2 FQNEAQ (reference sequence). V was trimmed by 1 base and J by 6 bases, leaving 13 bases between them. The CDR3 is 14 amino acids. CDR3 amino acids: CASSLVGGGGEQYF. The DNA for the CDR3 is TGTGCCAGCAGCTTAGTAGGGGGAGGGGGCGAGCAGTACTTC.

The chain couples TRBV5-1 to TRBJ2-3; either TRBD1 or TRBD2 may fit D (7 bases each). Germline loops: CDR1 SGHRS, CDR2 YFSETQ. V lost 1 base and J 2 bases, leaving 14 bases between the germline ends. CDR3 length equals 16 residues. The CDR3 region has the DNA TGCGCCAGCAGCTTGCAGGGGGGGACCTTCACAGATACGCAGTATTTT. Its protein is CASSLQGGTFTDTQYF.

The genes are TRBV29-1 and TRBJ2-5, with D perhaps TRBD1 or TRBD2 (6 bases each). Germline V gives CDR1 SQVTM, CDR2 ANQGSEA. V was cut by 7 bases and J by 5 bases, with 17 bases left in between. The CDR3 consists of 13 residues. CDR3 bases: TGCAGCGCGCCTTCCCGGGGGCAGGAGACCCAGTACTTC. Translated: CSAPSRGQETQYF. Filled out from reference TRBV29-1 and TRBJ2-5, the complete variable domain reads SAVISQKPSRDICQRGTSLTIQCQVDSQVTMMFWYRQQPGQSLTLIATANQGSEATYESGFVIDKFPISRPNLTFSTLTVSNMSPEDSSIYLCSAPSRGQETQYFGPGTRLLVL.

This chain links TRBV6-5 with TRBJ1-2, with D perhaps TRBD1 (5 bases). CDR3 length: 14 residues. Trimming cost V 8 bases and J 0 bases, with 13 bases left between them. Germline-derived CDR1 and CDR2 are MNHEY and SVGAGI. This CDR3 is CASAPGRTNYGYTF. For the CDR3, the DNA is TGTGCCAGCGCCCCGGGACGGACTAACTATGGCTACACCTTC.